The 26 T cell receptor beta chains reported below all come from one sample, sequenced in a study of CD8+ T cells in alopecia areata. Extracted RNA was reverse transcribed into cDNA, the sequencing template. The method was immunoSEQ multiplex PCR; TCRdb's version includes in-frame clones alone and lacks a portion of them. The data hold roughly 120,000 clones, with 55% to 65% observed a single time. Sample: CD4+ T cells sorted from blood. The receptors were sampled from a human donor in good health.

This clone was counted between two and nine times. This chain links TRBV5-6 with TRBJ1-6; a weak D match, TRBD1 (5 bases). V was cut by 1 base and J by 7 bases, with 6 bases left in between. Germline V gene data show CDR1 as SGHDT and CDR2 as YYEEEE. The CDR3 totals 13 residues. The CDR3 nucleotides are TGTGCCAGCAGCTTGTACAGGAATTCACCCCTCCACTTT. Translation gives CASSLYRNSPLHF.

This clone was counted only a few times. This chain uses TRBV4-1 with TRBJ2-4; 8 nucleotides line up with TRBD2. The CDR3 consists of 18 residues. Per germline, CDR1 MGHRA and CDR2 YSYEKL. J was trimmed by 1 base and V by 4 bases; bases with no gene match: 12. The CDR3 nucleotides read TGCGCCAGCAGCCCCGGGGGGGCCAAGGGGATGGCCAAAAACATTCAGTACTTC. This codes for CASSPGGAKGMAKNIQYF.

The DNA for the CDR3 is TGTGCCAGCAGCTCTGACAGGGCTAGCAATCAGCCCCAGCATTTT. This translates into CASSSDRASNQPQHF. The chain recombines TRBV6-5 with TRBJ1-5, with 7 bases lining up with TRBD1. V shed 6 bases and J 0 bases; nucleotides not matched to a gene: 5. Germline loops: CDR1 MNHEY, CDR2 SVGAGI. The CDR3 spans 15 residues.

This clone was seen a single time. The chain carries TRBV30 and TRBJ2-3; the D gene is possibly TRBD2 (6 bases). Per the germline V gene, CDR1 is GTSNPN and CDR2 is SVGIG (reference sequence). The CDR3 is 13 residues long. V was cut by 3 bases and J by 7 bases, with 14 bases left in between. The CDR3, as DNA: TGTGCCTGGAGCGGCTTGGGGGGAAATACGCAGTATTTT. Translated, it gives CAWSGLGGNTQYF.

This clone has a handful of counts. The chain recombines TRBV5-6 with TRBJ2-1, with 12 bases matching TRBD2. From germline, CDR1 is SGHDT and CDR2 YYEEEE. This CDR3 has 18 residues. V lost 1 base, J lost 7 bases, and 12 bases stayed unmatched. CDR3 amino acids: CASSLRTSGVGGRNEQFF. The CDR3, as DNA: TGTGCCAGCAGCTTGAGGACTAGCGGGGTCGGAGGACGGAATGAGCAGTTCTTC.

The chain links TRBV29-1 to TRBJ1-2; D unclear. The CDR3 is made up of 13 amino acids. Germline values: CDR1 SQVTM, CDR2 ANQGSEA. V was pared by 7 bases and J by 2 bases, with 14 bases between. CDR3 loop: CSDATRGNYGYTF. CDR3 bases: TGCAGCGACGCCACGAGAGGAAACTATGGCTACACCTTC. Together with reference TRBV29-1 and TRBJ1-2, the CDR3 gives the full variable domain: SAVISQKPSRDICQRGTSLTIQCQVDSQVTMMFWYRQQPGQSLTLIATANQGSEATYESGFVIDKFPISRPNLTFSTLTVSNMSPEDSSIYLCSDATRGNYGYTFGSGTRLTVV.

The CDR3 sequence: CAWSLGEGFLPQHF. The CDR3 nucleotides read TGTGCCTGGAGTCTGGGGGAAGGCTTCTTGCCCCAGCATTTT. V gene TRBV30 combines with J gene TRBJ1-5; D may be TRBD1 (5 bases). Germline V lookup: CDR1 GTSNPN, CDR2 SVGIG (reference sequence). CDR3 length: 14 amino acids. Deletions cut 2 bases from V and 9 bases from J, with 17 bases between.

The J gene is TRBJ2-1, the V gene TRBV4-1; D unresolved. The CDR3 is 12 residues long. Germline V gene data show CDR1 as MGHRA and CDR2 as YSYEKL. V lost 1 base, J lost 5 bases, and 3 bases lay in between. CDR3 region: CASSQANNEQFF. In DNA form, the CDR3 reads TGCGCCAGCAGCCAAGCCAACAATGAGCAGTTCTTC.

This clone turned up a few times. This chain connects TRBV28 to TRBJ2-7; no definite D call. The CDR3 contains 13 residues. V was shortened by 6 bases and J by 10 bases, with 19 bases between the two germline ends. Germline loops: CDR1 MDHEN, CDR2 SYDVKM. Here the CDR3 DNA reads TGTGCCAGCAGCTCCACCCAACCAACAGACCAGTACTTC. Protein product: CASSSTQPTDQYF.

CDR3 nucleotide sequence: TGCAGCGGAGACAGGGGGTCCGCAGATACGCAGTATTTT. This translates into CSGDRGSADTQYF. The rearrangement uses TRBV29-1 and TRBJ2-3, with TRBD1 identical over 9 bases. The CDR3 totals 13 residues. The V gene end was trimmed by 7 bases and the J gene end by 4 bases; junction bases not matched to a gene: 6. Germline CDR1 reads SQVTM; CDR2 reads ANQGSEA.

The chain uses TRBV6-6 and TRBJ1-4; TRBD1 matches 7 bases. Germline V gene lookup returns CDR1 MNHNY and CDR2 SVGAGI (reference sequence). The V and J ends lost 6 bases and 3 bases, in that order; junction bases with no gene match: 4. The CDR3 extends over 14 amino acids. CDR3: CASSFRGANEKLFF. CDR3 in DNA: TGTGCCAGCAGCTTCAGGGGGGCTAATGAAAAACTGTTTTTT.

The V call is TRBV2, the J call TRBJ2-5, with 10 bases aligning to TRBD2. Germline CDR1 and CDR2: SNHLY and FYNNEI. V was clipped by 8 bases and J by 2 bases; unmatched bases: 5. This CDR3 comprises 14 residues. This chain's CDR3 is CASGLAGAQETQYF. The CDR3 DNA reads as TGTGCCAGCGGGCTAGCGGGGGCTCAAGAGACCCAGTACTTC.

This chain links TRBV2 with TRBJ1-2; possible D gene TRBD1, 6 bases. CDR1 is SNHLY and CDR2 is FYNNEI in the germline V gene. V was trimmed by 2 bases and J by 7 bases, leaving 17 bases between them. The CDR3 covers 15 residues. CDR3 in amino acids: CASSESDSPGPGYTF. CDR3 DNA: TGTGCCAGCAGTGAATCGGACAGCCCGGGTCCTGGCTACACCTTC.

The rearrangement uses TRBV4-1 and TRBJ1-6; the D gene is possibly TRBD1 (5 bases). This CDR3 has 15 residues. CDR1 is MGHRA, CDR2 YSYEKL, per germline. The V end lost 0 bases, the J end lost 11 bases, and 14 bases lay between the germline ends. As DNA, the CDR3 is TGCGCCAGCAGCCAAGACCCAGGGACGTCGGCACCCCTCCACTTT. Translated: CASSQDPGTSAPLHF.

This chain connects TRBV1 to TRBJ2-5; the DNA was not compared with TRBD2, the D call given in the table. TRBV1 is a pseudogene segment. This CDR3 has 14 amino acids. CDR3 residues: CTSSQVPRQETQYF. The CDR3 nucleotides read TGCACCAGCAGCCAAGTCCCCCGGCAAGAGACCCAGTACTTC.

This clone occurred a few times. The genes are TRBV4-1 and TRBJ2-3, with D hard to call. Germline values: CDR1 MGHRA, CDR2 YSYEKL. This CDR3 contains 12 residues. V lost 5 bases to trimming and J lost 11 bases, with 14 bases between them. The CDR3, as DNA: TGCGCCAGCAGCACCGCCGGGCCACGGCAGTATTTT. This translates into CASSTAGPRQYF.

CDR3: CAWSLGGDTEAFF. In DNA, the CDR3 is TGTGCCTGGAGTCTCGGGGGGGACACTGAAGCTTTCTTT. J is TRBJ1-1 and V is TRBV30; maybe TRBD1 (5 bases). V was clipped by 2 bases and J by 3 bases, with 10 bases between them. Germline V gene sequence: CDR1 GTSNPN, CDR2 SVGIG (reference sequence). This CDR3 has 13 amino acids.

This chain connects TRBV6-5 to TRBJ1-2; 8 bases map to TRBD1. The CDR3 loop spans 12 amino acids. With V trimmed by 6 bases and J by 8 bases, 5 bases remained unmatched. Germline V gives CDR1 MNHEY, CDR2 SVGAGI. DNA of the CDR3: TGTGCCAGCAGGAGACAGGGGAGCGGCTACACCTTC. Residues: CASRRQGSGYTF.

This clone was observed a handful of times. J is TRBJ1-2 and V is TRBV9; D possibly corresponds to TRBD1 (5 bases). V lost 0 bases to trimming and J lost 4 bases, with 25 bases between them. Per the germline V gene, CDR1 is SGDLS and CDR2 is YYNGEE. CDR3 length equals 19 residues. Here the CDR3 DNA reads TGTGCCAGCAGCGTAGGCACTACCGGGACGATGACAGCGGGCTATGGCTACACCTTC. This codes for CASSVGTTGTMTAGYGYTF.

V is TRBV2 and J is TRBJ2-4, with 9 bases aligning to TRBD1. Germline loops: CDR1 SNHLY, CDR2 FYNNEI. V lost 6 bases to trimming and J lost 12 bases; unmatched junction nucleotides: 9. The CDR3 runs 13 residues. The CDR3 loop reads CASRGQGGGPQYF. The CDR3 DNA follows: TGTGCCAGCAGGGGACAGGGAGGCGGCCCTCAGTACTTC.

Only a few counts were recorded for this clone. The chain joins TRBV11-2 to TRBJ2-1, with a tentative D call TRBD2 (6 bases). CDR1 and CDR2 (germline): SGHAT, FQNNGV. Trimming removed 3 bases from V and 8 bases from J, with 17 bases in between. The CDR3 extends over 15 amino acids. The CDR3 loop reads CASSLALGGKDEQFF. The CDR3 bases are TGTGCCAGCAGCTTGGCACTAGGAGGGAAGGATGAGCAGTTCTTC.

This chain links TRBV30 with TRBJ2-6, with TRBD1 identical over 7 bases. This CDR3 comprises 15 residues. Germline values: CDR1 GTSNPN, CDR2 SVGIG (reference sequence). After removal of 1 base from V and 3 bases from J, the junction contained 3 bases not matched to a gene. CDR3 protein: CAWSATGFGANVLTF. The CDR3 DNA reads TGTGCCTGGAGTGCGACAGGGTTTGGGGCCAACGTCCTGACTTTC.

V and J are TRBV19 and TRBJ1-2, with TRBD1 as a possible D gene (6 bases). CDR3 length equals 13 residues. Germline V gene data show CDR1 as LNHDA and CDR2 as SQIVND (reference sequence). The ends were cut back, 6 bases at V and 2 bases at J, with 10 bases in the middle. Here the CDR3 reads CASSRQENYGYTF. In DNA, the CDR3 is TGTGCCAGTAGCCGACAGGAAAACTATGGCTACACCTTC.

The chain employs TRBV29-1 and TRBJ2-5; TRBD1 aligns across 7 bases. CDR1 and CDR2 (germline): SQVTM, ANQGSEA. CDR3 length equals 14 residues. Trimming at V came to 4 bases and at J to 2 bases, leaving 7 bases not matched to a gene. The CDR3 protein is CSVGAGGGQETQYF. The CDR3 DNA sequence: TGCAGCGTTGGTGCAGGGGGTGGGCAAGAGACCCAGTACTTC.

The CDR3 here is CASRPALGRGKDTEAFF. CDR3 bases: TGTGCCAGCCGCCCAGCTCTCGGGAGGGGTAAGGACACTGAAGCTTTCTTT. The chain combines TRBV2 with TRBJ1-1; the D gene is possibly TRBD1 (5 bases). Looked up from germline, CDR1 is SNHLY and CDR2 is FYNNEI. CDR3 size: 17 residues. V dropped 8 bases and J dropped 3 bases, with 25 bases sitting between them.

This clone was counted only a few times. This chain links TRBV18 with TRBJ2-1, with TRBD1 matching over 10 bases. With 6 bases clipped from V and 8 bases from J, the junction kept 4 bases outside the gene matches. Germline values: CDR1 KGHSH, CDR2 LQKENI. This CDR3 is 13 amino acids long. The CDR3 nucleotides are TGTGCCAGCTCCCGACAGGGGGCAGATGAGCAGTTCTTC. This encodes CASSRQGADEQFF. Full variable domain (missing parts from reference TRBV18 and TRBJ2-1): NAGVMQNPRHLVRRRGQEARLRCSPMKGHSHVYWYRQLPEEGLKFMVYLQKENIIDESGMPKERFSAEFPKEGPSILRIQQVVRGDSAAYFCASSRQGADEQFFGPGTRLTVL.